This T cell receptor (beta chain) was obtained from a study of STAT5B mutations in CD4+ large granular lymphocyte leukemia. Germline lookup yields CDR1 LNHDA and CDR2 SQIVND (reference sequence). CDR3 length: 15 amino acids. Unmatched junction bases numbered 11, after V lost 6 bases and J lost 5 bases. Here immunoSEQ multiplex PCR was the method, and the copy in TCRdb shows in-frame clones only, minus some. The sample contains 30,000 or so clones, 85% to 90% of which appear only once. The sequence was collected from a human donor in good health. Sequencing was performed on CD4+ T cells from blood buffy coats. The gene calls are TRBV19 and TRBJ1-1; 8 bases are shared with TRBD1. CDR3 protein: CASRRTGLLPTEAFF. The CDR3 DNA sequence: TGTGCCAGTAGGCGGACAGGGTTATTGCCAACTGAAGCTTTCTTT. Variable domain in full (rest from reference TRBV19 and TRBJ1-1): DGGITQSPKYLFRKEGQNVTLSCEQNLNHDAMYWYRQDPGQGLRLIYYSQIVNDFQKGDIAEGYSVSREKKESFPLTVTSAQKNPTAFYLCASRRTGLLPTEAFFGQGTRLTVV.